This T cell receptor beta chain was sequenced in a study of regulatory T cells in long-lasting Graves disease. V gave up 8 bases and J gave up 1 base; unmatched junction bases: 11. Germline CDR1 and CDR2: LGHDT and YNNKEL (reference sequence). The length of the CDR3 is 16 residues. As to time point: newly diagnosed GD, antithyroid drugs for less than 3 months. Researchers made the TCR library from RNA that was extracted from PBMCs. Both iRepertoire HTBI primers and Arm-PCR of CDR3 regions were used to build the TCR beta libraries. One entry per CDR3 protein, called by TCRdb with MiXCR from the multiplex PCR reads. This table has about 540,000 distinct CDR3 sequences, 13% appearing once. These records were also assigned to another study, of T cells in Graves' hyperthyroidism and ophthalmopathy.

This chain joins TRBV3-1 and TRBJ2-1; 7 bases line up with TRBD2. This receptor was obtained from a man aged 30 to 39 with Graves disease. Sequenced material: peripheral blood mononuclear cells (PBMCs), taken at new diagnosis, from a patient treated with antithyroid drugs. CDR3 DNA sequence: TGTGCCAGCGGACCTTCGGTCGGGGGGTCCTACAATGAGCAGTTCTTC. Protein product: CASGPSVGGSYNEQFF.